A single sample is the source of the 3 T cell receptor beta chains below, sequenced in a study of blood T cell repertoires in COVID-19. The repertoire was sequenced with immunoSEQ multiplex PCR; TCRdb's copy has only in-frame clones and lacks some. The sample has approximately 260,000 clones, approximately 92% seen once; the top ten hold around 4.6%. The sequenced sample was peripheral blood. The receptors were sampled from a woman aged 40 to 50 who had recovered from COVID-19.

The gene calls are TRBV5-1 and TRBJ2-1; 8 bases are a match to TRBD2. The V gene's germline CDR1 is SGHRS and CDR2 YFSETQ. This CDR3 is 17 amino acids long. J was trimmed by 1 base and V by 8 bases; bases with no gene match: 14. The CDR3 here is CASSQTPGTRSYNEQFF. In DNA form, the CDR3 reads TGCGCCAGTTCGCAAACGCCCGGGACTAGATCCTACAATGAGCAGTTCTTC.

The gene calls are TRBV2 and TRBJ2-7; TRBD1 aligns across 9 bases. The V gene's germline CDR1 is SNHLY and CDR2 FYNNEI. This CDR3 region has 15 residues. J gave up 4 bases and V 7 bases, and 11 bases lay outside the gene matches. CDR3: CASNHPGQGFYEQYF. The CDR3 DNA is TGTGCCAGCAATCACCCGGGACAGGGTTTTTACGAGCAGTACTTC. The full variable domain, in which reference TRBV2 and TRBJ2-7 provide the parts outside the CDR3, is EPEVTQTPSHQVTQMGQEVILRCVPISNHLYFYWYRQILGQKVEFLVSFYNNEISEKSEIFDDQFSVERPDGSNFTLKIRSTKLEDSAMYFCASNHPGQGFYEQYFGPGTRLTVT.

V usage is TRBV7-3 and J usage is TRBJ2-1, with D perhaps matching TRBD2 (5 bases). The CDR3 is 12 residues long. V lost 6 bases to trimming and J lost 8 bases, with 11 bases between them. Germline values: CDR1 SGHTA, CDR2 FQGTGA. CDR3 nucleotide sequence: TGTGCCAGCAGGGGAGATAGTTATGAGCAGTTCTTC. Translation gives CASRGDSYEQFF.